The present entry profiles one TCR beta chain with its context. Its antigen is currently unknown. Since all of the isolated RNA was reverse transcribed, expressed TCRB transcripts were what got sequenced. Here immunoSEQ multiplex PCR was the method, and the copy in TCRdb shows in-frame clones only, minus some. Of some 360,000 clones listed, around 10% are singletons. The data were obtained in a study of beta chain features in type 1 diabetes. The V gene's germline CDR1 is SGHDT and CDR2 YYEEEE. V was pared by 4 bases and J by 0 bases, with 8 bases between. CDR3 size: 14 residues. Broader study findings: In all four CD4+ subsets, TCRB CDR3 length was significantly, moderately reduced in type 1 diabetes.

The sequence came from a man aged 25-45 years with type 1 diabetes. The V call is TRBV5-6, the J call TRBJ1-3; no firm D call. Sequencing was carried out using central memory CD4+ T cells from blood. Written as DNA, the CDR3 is TGTGCCAGCAGCGTAGAGTCCTCTGGAAACACCATATATTTT. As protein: CASSVESSGNTIYF.